This T cell receptor beta chain was recorded in a study of shared clonotypes between healthy human individuals. CD45RO negativity and positive selection for CCR7 defined naive CD8 cells, a population that excluded terminally differentiated effector memory CD45RA+ cells. Clones were read by immunoSEQ multiplex PCR, and TCRdb kept only the in-frame ones, dropping some. The sample yields some 740,000 clones, 90% to 95% seen once. The V and J ends lost 5 bases and 3 bases, in that order; junction bases with no gene match: 7. The CDR3 is 14 amino acids. Germline V CDR1 and CDR2: MDHEN, SYDVKM. The material sequenced was naive CD8+ T cells sorted from blood. The rearrangement joins TRBV28 to TRBJ2-7; 7 bases agree with TRBD1. The sequence was collected from a man aged 25 to 45 in good health. CDR3 amino acids: CASSLTGTDYEQYF. The CDR3 DNA follows: TGTGCCAGCAGTCTCACCGGGACAGACTACGAGCAGTACTTC.